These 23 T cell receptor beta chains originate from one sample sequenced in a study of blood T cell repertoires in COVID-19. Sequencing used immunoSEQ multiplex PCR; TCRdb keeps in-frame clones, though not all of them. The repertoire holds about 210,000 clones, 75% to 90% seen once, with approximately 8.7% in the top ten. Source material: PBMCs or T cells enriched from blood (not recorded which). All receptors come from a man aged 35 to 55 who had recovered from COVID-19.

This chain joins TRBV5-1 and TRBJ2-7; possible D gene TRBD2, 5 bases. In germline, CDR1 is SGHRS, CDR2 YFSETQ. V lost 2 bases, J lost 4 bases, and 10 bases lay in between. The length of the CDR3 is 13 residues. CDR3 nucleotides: TGCGCCAGCAGCTTCCTTCGCGGGTACGAGCAGTACTTC. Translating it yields CASSFLRGYEQYF.

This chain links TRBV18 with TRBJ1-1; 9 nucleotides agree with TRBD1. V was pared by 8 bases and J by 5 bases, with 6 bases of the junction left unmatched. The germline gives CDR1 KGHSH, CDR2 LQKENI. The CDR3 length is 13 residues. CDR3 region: CASGGQGGTEAFF. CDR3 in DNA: TGTGCCAGCGGGGGACAGGGTGGGACTGAAGCTTTCTTT.

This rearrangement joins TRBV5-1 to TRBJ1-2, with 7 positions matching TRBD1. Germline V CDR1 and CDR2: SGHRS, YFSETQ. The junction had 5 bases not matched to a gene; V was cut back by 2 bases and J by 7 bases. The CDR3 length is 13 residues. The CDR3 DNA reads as TGCGCCAGCAGCTTCACAGGGGATGGTGGCTACACCTTC. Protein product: CASSFTGDGGYTF.

The CDR3 reads CASSPTGSNEKLFF. Written as DNA, the CDR3 is TGTGCCAGTAGTCCGACAGGGTCTAATGAAAAACTGTTTTTT. The chain employs TRBV19 and TRBJ1-4, with 7 positions matching TRBD1. CDR1 is LNHDA and CDR2 is SQIVND in the germline V gene (reference sequence). The CDR3 has 14 residues. Trimming at V came to 5 bases and at J to 3 bases, leaving 3 bases not matched to a gene.

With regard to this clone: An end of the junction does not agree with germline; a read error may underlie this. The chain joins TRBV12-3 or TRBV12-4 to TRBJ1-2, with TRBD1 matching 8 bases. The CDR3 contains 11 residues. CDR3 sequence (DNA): TGTGCCAGCAGTTTCATCCAGGACAGGGTATTC. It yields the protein CASSFIQDRVF.

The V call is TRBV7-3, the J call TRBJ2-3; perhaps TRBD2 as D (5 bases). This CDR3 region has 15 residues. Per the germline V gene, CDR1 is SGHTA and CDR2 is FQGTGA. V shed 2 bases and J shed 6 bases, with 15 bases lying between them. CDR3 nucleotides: TGTGCCAGCAGCTTATCCGTTGCGGGCGTCGATACGCAGTATTTT. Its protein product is CASSLSVAGVDTQYF.

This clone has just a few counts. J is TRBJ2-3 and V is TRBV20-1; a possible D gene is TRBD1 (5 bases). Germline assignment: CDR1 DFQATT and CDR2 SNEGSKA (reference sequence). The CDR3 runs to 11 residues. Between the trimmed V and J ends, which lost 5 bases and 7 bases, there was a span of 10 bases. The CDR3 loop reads CSAGNRYTQYF. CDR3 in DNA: TGCAGTGCTGGTAACAGGTATACGCAGTATTTT.

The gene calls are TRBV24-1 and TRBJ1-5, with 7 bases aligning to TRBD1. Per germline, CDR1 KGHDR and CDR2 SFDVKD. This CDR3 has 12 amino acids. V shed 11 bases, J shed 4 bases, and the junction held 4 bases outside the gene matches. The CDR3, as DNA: TGTGCCATCGGGACAGAGAATCAGCCCCAGCATTTT. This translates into CAIGTENQPQHF.

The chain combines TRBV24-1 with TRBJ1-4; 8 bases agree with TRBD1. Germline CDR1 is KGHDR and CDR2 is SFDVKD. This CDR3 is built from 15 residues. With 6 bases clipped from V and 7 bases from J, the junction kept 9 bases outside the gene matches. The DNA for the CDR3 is TGTGCCACCAGTTCAGCAGGACAGGGTGGTGAAAAACTGTTTTTT. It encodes CATSSAGQGGEKLFF.

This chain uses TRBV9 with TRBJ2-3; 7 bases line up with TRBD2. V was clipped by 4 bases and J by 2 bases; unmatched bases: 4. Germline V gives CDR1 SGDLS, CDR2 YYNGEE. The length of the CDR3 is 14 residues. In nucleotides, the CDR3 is TGTGCCAGCAGCCCAGCGGGACCCACAGATACGCAGTATTTT. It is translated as CASSPAGPTDTQYF.

This CDR3 is CATSDRDTSTDTQYF. The CDR3, as DNA: TGTGCCACCAGTGACCGGGATACTAGCACAGATACGCAGTATTTT. The chain employs TRBV24-1 and TRBJ2-3; tentatively, D is TRBD2 (5 bases). Trimming removed 4 bases at V and 0 bases at J, with 10 bases between. CDR3 length equals 15 residues. Per germline, CDR1 KGHDR and CDR2 SFDVKD.

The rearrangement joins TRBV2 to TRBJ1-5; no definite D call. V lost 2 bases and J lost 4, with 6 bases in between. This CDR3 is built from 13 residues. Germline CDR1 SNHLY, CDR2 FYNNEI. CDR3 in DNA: TGTGCCAGCAGTGAACTAAATAATCAGCCCCAGCATTTT. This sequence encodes CASSELNNQPQHF.

CDR3 nucleotide sequence: TGTGCCAGTTGCGGCACTGAAGCTTTCTTT. Amino acid sequence: CASCGTEAFF. The genes are TRBV19 and TRBJ1-1; D is undetermined. The CDR3 runs to 10 residues. Germline lookup yields CDR1 LNHDA and CDR2 SQIVND (reference sequence). V lost 8 bases and J 4 bases, leaving 5 bases between the germline ends.

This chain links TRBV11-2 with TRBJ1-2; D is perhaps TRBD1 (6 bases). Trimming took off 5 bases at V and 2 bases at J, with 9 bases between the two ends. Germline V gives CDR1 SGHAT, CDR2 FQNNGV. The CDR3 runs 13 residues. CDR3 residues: CASSPTGNYGYTF. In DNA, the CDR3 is TGTGCCAGCAGCCCTACAGGGAACTATGGCTACACCTTC.

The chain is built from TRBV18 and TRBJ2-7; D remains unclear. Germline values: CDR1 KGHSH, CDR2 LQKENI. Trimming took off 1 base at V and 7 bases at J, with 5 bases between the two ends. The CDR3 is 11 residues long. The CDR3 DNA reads TGTGCCAGCTCACCACGAGAAGAGCAGTACTTC. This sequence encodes CASSPREEQYF.

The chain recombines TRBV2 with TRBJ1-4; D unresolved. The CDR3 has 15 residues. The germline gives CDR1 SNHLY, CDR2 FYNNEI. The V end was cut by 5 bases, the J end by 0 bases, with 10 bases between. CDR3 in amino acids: CASSLSAATNEKLFF. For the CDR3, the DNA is TGTGCCAGCAGTCTCTCTGCGGCAACTAATGAAAAACTGTTTTTT.

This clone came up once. CDR3 in DNA: TGTGCCAGCAGCTTGGCGGGGACCTATGGCTACACCTTC. Amino acid sequence: CASSLAGTYGYTF. The chain combines TRBV7-6 with TRBJ1-2; D may be TRBD1 (5 bases). V lost 3 bases to trimming and J lost 4 bases, with 9 bases between them. The CDR3 length is 13 residues. Per the germline V gene, CDR1 is SGHVS and CDR2 is FNYEAQ. Supplemented by reference TRBV7-6 and TRBJ1-2, the full variable domain reads GAGVSQSPRYKVTKRGQDVALRCDPISGHVSLYWYRQALGQGPEFLTYFNYEAQQDKSGLPNDRFSAERPEGSISTLTIQRTEQRDSAMYRCASSLAGTYGYTFGSGTRLTVV.

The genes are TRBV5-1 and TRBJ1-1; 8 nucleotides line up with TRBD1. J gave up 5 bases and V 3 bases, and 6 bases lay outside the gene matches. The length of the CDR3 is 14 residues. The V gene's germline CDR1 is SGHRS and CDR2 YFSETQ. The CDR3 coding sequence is TGCGCCAGCAGCTCACAGGGGGGTTATACTGAAGCTTTCTTT. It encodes CASSSQGGYTEAFF.

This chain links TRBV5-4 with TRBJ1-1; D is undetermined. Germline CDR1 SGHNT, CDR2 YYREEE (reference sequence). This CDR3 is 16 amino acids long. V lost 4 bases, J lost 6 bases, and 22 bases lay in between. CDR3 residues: CASSPVSRGMYAEAFF. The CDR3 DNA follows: TGTGCCAGCAGCCCCGTTTCGCGGGGAATGTATGCTGAAGCTTTCTTT.

For the CDR3, the DNA is TGCAGCCTGAGGAGGGTCCGGGGAGAAGCTTTCTTT. Encoded protein: CSLRRVRGEAFF. V usage is TRBV29-1 and J usage is TRBJ1-1, with D unresolved. This CDR3 comprises 12 residues. Trimming left V 8 bases short and J 8 bases short, with 18 bases between. CDR1 and CDR2 (germline): SQVTM, ANQGSEA.

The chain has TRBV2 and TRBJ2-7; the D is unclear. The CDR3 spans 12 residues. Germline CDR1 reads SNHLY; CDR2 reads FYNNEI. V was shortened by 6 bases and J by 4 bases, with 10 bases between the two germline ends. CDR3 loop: CASRLLTYEQYF. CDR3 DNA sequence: TGTGCCAGCAGACTCCTTACTTACGAGCAGTACTTC.

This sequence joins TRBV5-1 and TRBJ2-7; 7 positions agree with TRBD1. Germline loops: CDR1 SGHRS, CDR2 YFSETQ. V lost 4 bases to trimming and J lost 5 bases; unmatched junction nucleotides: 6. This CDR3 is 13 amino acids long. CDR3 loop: CASSRNRGDEQYF. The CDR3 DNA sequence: TGCGCCAGCAGCAGGAACAGGGGTGACGAGCAGTACTTC.

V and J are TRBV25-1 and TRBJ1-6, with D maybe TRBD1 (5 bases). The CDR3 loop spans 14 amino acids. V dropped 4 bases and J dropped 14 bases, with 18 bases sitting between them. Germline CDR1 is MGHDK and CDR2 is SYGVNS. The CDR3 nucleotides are TGTGCCAGCAGTGTCATAAGCGGGACTTTGGCCCTCCACTTT. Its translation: CASSVISGTLALHF. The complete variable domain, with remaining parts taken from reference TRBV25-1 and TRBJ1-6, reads EADIYQTPRYLVIGTGKKITLECSQTMGHDKMYWYQQDPGMELHLIHYSYGVNSTEKGDLSSESTVSRIRTEHFPLTLESARPSHTSQYLCASSVISGTLALHFGNGTRLTVT.